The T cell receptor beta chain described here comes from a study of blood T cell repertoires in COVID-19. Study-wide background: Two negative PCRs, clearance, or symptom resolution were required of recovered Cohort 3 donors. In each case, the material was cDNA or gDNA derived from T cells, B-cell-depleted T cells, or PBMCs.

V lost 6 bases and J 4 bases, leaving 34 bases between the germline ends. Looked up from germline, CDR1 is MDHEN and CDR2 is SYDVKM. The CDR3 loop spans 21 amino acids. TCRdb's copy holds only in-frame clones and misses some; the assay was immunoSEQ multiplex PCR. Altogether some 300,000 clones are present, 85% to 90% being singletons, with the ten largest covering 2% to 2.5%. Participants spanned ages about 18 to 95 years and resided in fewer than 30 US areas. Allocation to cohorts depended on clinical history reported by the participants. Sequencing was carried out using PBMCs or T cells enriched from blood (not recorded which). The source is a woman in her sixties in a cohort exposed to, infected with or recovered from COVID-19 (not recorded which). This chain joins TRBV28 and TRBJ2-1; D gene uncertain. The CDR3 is CASSLMPPDPRVSVFYNEQFF. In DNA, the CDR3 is TGTGCCAGCAGCCTTATGCCCCCCGACCCCCGGGTTTCCGTTTTTTACAATGAGCAGTTCTTC.